One and the same sample provided the 8 T cell receptor beta chains below, sequenced in a study of T cell responses to AZD1222 COVID-19 vaccine. The method was immunoSEQ multiplex PCR; TCRdb's version includes in-frame clones alone and lacks a portion of them. The table lists 95,000 to 130,000 clones, around 92% of them singletons, with under 3.5% in the top ten. Specimen: peripheral blood, collected on day 0 of AZD1222 vaccination. These receptors originate from an adult in good health.

The chain employs TRBV7-8 and TRBJ2-7; D not certain. V lost 1 base and J lost 7, with 11 bases in between. The CDR3 loop spans 13 amino acids. Per germline, CDR1 SGHVS and CDR2 FQNEAQ. The CDR3 is CASSLEYSVEQYF. CDR3 DNA sequence: TGTGCCAGCAGCTTAGAGTATTCCGTGGAGCAGTACTTC.

V and J are TRBV27 and TRBJ1-6; no clear D gene. CDR1 MNHEY and CDR2 SMNVEV come from the germline V gene (reference sequence). Trimming removed 2 bases from V and 3 bases from J, with 11 bases in between. The CDR3 length is 16 residues. The CDR3 DNA follows: TGTGCCAGCAGTTTAAAACCAGCACGCTATAATTCACCCCTCCACTTT. This sequence encodes CASSLKPARYNSPLHF.

The chain uses TRBV27 and TRBJ1-1, with TRBD1 matching over 7 bases. The V gene end was trimmed by 5 bases and the J gene end by 5 bases; junction bases not matched to a gene: 5. There are 13 residues in the CDR3. CDR1 MNHEY and CDR2 SMNVEV come from the germline V gene (reference sequence). The CDR3 reads CASSDRAATEAFF. The CDR3 bases are TGTGCCAGCAGTGACAGGGCAGCAACTGAAGCTTTCTTT.

The chain couples TRBV10-3 to TRBJ1-1; D gene unclear. Germline lookup yields CDR1 ENHRY and CDR2 SYGVKD. The length of the CDR3 is 13 residues. V lost 6 bases and J lost 3, with 11 bases in between. CDR3 bases: TGTGCCATCAGAGCCGAAAGAGACACTGAAGCTTTCTTT. It specifies CAIRAERDTEAFF.

This chain connects TRBV28 to TRBJ1-5; D not resolved. V was shortened by 7 bases and J by 0 bases, with 22 bases between the two germline ends. In germline, CDR1 is MDHEN, CDR2 SYDVKM. CDR3 length equals 18 residues. The CDR3 loop is CASTKKYITKYSNQPQHF. The CDR3 region has the DNA TGTGCCAGCACCAAAAAATATATCACAAAATATAGCAATCAGCCCCAGCATTTT.

V gene TRBV3-1 (or the pseudogene TRBV3-2) combines with J gene TRBJ2-5; 10 bases line up with TRBD2. The CDR3 loop spans 18 amino acids. Germline-derived CDR1 and CDR2 are LGHDT and YNNKEL (reference sequence). V trimming: 1 base; J trimming: 5 bases; junction bases outside the gene matches: 13. The CDR3 DNA is TGTGCCAGCAGCCAAGGGTGGAGCGGGAGGGCCGATGACGAGACCCAGTACTTC. Protein: CASSQGWSGRADDETQYF.

The rearrangement uses TRBV11-2 and TRBJ1-6; 9 nucleotides match TRBD1. CDR3 size: 16 residues. Germline loops: CDR1 SGHAT, CDR2 FQNNGV. The ends lost 4 bases at V and 6 bases at J; junction bases unmatched: 7. CDR3 in amino acids: CASSSTGTGFNSPLHF. Here the CDR3 DNA reads TGTGCCAGCAGCTCCACCGGGACAGGGTTTAATTCACCCCTCCACTTT.

The gene calls are TRBV19 and TRBJ1-4, with a tentative D call TRBD1 (6 bases). Germline CDR1 LNHDA, CDR2 SQIVND (reference sequence). Trimming removed 2 bases at V and 2 bases at J, with 6 bases between. This CDR3 region has 14 residues. The CDR3 loop reads CASSIQGTNEKLFF. CDR3 DNA: TGTGCCAGTAGTATACAGGGGACTAATGAAAAACTGTTTTTT.